Here is one T cell receptor (beta chain) with its context. These data belong to a study of blood T cell repertoires in COVID-19. Study context: Spain, Italy and the United States supplied samples that represented acute and convalescent COVID-19.

Sequencing was performed with immunoSEQ multiplex PCR; in TCRdb, only in-frame clones are kept and a portion is missing. Here the sample spans more than 95,000 clones, approximately 82% being singletons. The CDR3 sequence is 15 residues long. Germline assignment: CDR1 LNHDA and CDR2 SQIVND (reference sequence). Trimming removed 6 bases at V and 0 bases at J, with 12 bases between. The rearrangement links TRBV19 to TRBJ2-4; D is uncertain. Material: peripheral blood. The sequence came from a man aged 55 to 70 with acute or convalescent COVID-19. In nucleotides, the CDR3 is TGTGCCAGTAGCCCCTCGGGTTCAGCCAAAAACATTCAGTACTTC. Translated, it gives CASSPSGSAKNIQYF.